This paragraph covers one T cell receptor (beta chain) sequence. The data originate from a study of blood T cell repertoires in COVID-19. Study information: Acute-phase and convalescent COVID-19 samples originated in the United States, Italy and Spain. T cells, B-cell-depleted T cells, or PBMCs supplied cDNA or gDNA.

The CDR3 extends over 18 amino acids. Germline V lookup: CDR1 SGHRS, CDR2 YFSETQ. The V segment lost 4 bases and the J segment 6 bases; nucleotides outside the gene matches: 20. In the study's own analysis: Estimated nucleated cell counts came from reference gene primer amplification. Profiling relied on immunoSEQ multiplex PCR, and the TCRdb table lists in-frame clones only, not all of them. V, J and clone size derive from that table, while D and trimming were established from the DNA sequence. The sample consists of 240,000 or so clones, 60% to 75% of them appearing once. The sequence was obtained from a woman older than 75 with acute or convalescent COVID-19. The material sequenced was peripheral blood. The gene calls are TRBV5-1 and TRBJ2-5, with 8 positions matching TRBD2. The CDR3 DNA reads TGCGCCAGCAGCCTTAGATCAGCGGGAGCCCTGGACGCAAAGACCCAGTACTTC. It translates to CASSLRSAGALDAKTQYF.